This is a list of T cell receptor beta chains from one sample in a study of blood T cell repertoires in COVID-19. Some clones are missing from TCRdb's copy, which holds only in-frame ones; the method was immunoSEQ multiplex PCR. The table has some 100,000 clones, about 81% seen once. Source material: peripheral blood. The receptor source for this set is a human donor in a cohort sampled during active COVID-19. Both conserved end residues are part of each CDR3. Each record gives: D gene, V gene, clone size, J gene, CDR3 length, CDR3 DNA, CDR3 protein. The D gene is left open where the match is weak. Expanded clones get a size class; other rows say once, few or many, or leave the size out.

TRBD2	TRBV5-1	once	TRBJ2-3	17	TGCGCCAGCAGCTTGGTAGGCAGCGGGGGTGGTACAGATACGCAGTATTTT	CASSLVGSGGGTDTQYF
TRBD1	TRBV30	once	TRBJ2-7	14	TGTGCCTGGACCAAGGGAGACAGGGCCTACGAGCAGTACTTC	CAWTKGDRAYEQYF
TRBD2	TRBV9	NA	TRBJ2-3	15	TGTGCCAGCAGCTACCTAGCGGACTCAACAGATACGCAGTATTTT	CASSYLADSTDTQYF
NA	TRBV7-3	NA	TRBJ2-1	15	TGTGCCAGCAGCTTACTGGGAGCTAGGTACAATGAGCAGTTCTTC	CASSLLGARYNEQFF
TRBD2	TRBV3-1/TRBV3-2	NA	TRBJ2-5	17	TGTGCCAGCAGCCAAGATAGAGCGGGGAGGTACCAAGAGACCCAGTACTTC	CASSQDRAGRYQETQYF
TRBD2	TRBV10-2	few	TRBJ2-1	15	TGCGCCAGCAGAGATGTCGGGGGGGCCAAGTATGAGCAGTTCTTC	CASRDVGGAKYEQFF
NA	TRBV7-9	NA	TRBJ2-7	12	TGTGCCAGCAAAGGGGCTGGTTACGAGCAGTACTTC	CASKGAGYEQYF
TRBD1	TRBV7-9	NA	TRBJ2-4	16	TGTGCCAGCAGCCCCCTTGGACAGGGAGCCAAAAACATTCAGTACTTC	CASSPLGQGAKNIQYF
NA	TRBV4-1	NA	TRBJ1-2	15	TGCGCCAGCAGCCAAACGACAGCTTTTAACTATGGCTACACCTTC	CASSQTTAFNYGYTF
NA	TRBV6-1	once	TRBJ2-7	13	TGTGCCAGCAGTGAAGCGACAGACTACGAGCAGTACTTC	CASSEATDYEQYF
TRBD2	TRBV5-1	NA	TRBJ2-1	15	TGCGCCAGCAGCTGGACTAGCGGGGTGGACAATGAGCAGTTCTTC	CASSWTSGVDNEQFF
TRBD1	TRBV19	NA	TRBJ2-5	15	TGTGCCAGTACCGAGACAGGGGTGGCGCAAGAGACCCAGTACTTC	CASTETGVAQETQYF
NA	TRBV5-1	few	TRBJ1-1	15	TGCGCCAGCAGCTTGGCGGGAGGGGCATTCGAAGAAGCTTTCTTT	CASSLAGGAFEEAFF
TRBD1	TRBV12-3/TRBV12-4	NA	TRBJ2-5	13	TGTGCCAGTGGGGACAGGGTACAAGAGACCCAGTACTTC	CASGDRVQETQYF
NA	TRBV18	NA	TRBJ1-3	15	TGTGCCAGCTCACAGGACAGCAACTCTGGAAACACCATATATTTT	CASSQDSNSGNTIYF
TRBD1	TRBV10-3	NA	TRBJ1-5	14	TGTGCCATCAGTAGGGACAGCTTTAATCAGCCCCAGCATTTT	CAISRDSFNQPQHF
NA	TRBV12-3/TRBV12-4	NA	TRBJ1-2	13	TGTGCCAGCAGTCCAGACAGATTTTATGGCTACACCTTC	CASSPDRFYGYTF
TRBD1	TRBV18	NA	TRBJ2-4	15	TGTGCCAGCTCAACCTCAGGGGGCCTGGGAAACATTCAGTACTTC	CASSTSGGLGNIQYF
NA	TRBV5-5	many	TRBJ1-5	14	TGTGCCAGCAGCACGATTGGAGGAGATCAGCCCCAGCATTTT	CASSTIGGDQPQHF
NA	TRBV6-5	NA	TRBJ1-2	14	TGTGCCAGCAGTTACGGAACAGTGAACTATGGCTACACCTTC	CASSYGTVNYGYTF
NA	TRBV18	few	TRBJ1-5	15	TGTGCCAGCTCACCACCGGGAGGGGTGAATCAGCCCCAGCATTTT	CASSPPGGVNQPQHF
NA	TRBV10-3	NA	TRBJ2-5	13	TGTGCCATCAGCCTCCGGGAGCAAGAGACCCAGTACTTC	CAISLREQETQYF
NA	TRBV4-2	NA	TRBJ2-7	16	TGTGCCAGCAGCCAAGTAAGCAAAGGGGATTCCTACGAGCAGTACTTC	CASSQVSKGDSYEQYF
TRBD1	TRBV5-6	NA	TRBJ2-6	19	TGTGCCAGCAGCTTGATCAGGGACAGATATAACTCTGGGGCCAACGTCCTGACTTTC	CASSLIRDRYNSGANVLTF
NA	TRBV6-6	NA	TRBJ1-5	19	TGTGCCAGCAGTCCCCCCGGGGGAGGAGGGTATCCAGGCAATCAGCCCCAGCATTTT	CASSPPGGGGYPGNQPQHF
NA	TRBV7-8	NA	TRBJ1-3	16	TGTGCCAGCAGCTTAGACCCGACAAGTCGTGGAAACACCATATATTTT	CASSLDPTSRGNTIYF
NA	TRBV5-1	NA	TRBJ1-6	15	TGCGCCAGCAGCTTGGCAGGGGTCTATAATTCACCCCTCCACTTT	CASSLAGVYNSPLHF
NA	TRBV7-2	NA	TRBJ2-3	15	TGTGCCAGCATCCGGTCATCCGGTAGCACAGATACGCAGTATTTT	CASIRSSGSTDTQYF
NA	TRBV5-1	NA	TRBJ2-7	15	TGCGCCAGCAGCCCGCCGTTGTGGCATTCCTACGAGCAGTACTTC	CASSPPLWHSYEQYF
NA	TRBV5-1	few	TRBJ2-1	15	TGCGCCAGCACCTCCTATGGTTGGCGGGACAATGAGCAGTTCTTC	CASTSYGWRDNEQFF
TRBD1	TRBV6-5	NA	TRBJ2-7	14	TGTGCCAGCAAAATACAGGGGGCCAGGAACGAGCAGTACTTC	CASKIQGARNEQYF
TRBD2	TRBV7-3	few	TRBJ2-5	15	TGTGCCAGCAGTTATAACGGGGGGGACCAAGAGACCCAGTACTTC	CASSYNGGDQETQYF
TRBD1	TRBV5-1	NA	TRBJ2-2	14	TGCGCCAGCAGCTTCGGGACAGGGCCCGGGGAGCTGTTTTTT	CASSFGTGPGELFF
NA	TRBV2	NA	TRBJ1-5	14	TGTGCCAGCAGTTTACAGGGTAGCAATCAGCCCCAGCATTTT	CASSLQGSNQPQHF
NA	TRBV6-5	NA	TRBJ2-7	12	TGTGCCACAAAGCAGGGGCCCTACGAGCAGTACTTC	CATKQGPYEQYF
TRBD1	TRBV2	once	TRBJ1-5	15	TGTGCCAGCAGTGACAGGGGGCTTAGCAATCAGCCCCAGCATTTT	CASSDRGLSNQPQHF
NA	TRBV30	NA	TRBJ1-4	13	TGTGCCTGGGGCGTTCCAGCGGCGGAAAAACTGTTTTTT	CAWGVPAAEKLFF
TRBD1	TRBV6-5	NA	TRBJ1-6	15	TGTGCCAGCAGTTACTCCGGACAGGGAACCTCACCCCTCCACTTT	CASSYSGQGTSPLHF
TRBD2	TRBV15	NA	TRBJ2-7	15	TGTGCCACCAGCAGACTAGCGGGGTCCTCCTACGAGCAGTACTTC	CATSRLAGSSYEQYF
NA	TRBV30	once	TRBJ1-1	11	TGTGCCTGGAGTGTAAGGTGGCGGTCTTTCTTT	CAWSVRWRSFF
TRBD1	TRBV6-2/TRBV6-3	NA	TRBJ1-1	15	TGTGCCAGCAGTACGGGACAGGGGGATGCCACTGAAGCTTTCTTT	CASSTGQGDATEAFF
NA	TRBV27	few	TRBJ1-5	14	TGTGCCAGCAGTTTGGCAGGGGGCAATCAGCCCCAGCATTTT	CASSLAGGNQPQHF
NA	TRBV5-1	NA	TRBJ1-4	15	TGCGCCAGCAGCTTGGAGGAGGGGTGGGGTGAAAAACTGTTTTTT	CASSLEEGWGEKLFF
TRBD1	TRBV12-3/TRBV12-4	NA	TRBJ1-2	13	TGTGCCAGCACCACAGGGGGTCCGAATGGCTACACCTTC	CASTTGGPNGYTF
NA	TRBV23-1	NA	TRBJ1-4	14	TGCGCCACTCAGGGGCCGTACAGTAATGAAAAACTGTTTTTT	CATQGPYSNEKLFF
TRBD2	TRBV7-9	NA	TRBJ2-3	15	TGTGCCAGCAGCTTAGTTAGCGGGCCCTTGATCGGGCAGTATTTT	CASSLVSGPLIGQYF
NA	TRBV3-1/TRBV3-2	few	TRBJ1-1	14	TGTGCCAGCAGCCTAAGAGGCGGCTACACTGAAGCTTTCTTT	CASSLRGGYTEAFF
TRBD1	TRBV14	NA	TRBJ1-4	15	TGTGCCAGCAGCCAAGATCGAGGGGGCGGTGAAAAACTGTTTTTT	CASSQDRGGGEKLFF
NA	TRBV5-1	few	TRBJ1-2	13	TGCGCCAGCAGCTTGGCCGGGGACTATGGCTACACCTTC	CASSLAGDYGYTF
NA	TRBV5-4	NA	TRBJ2-2	14	TGTGCCAGCAGCGCAGGGGCGGACACCGGGGAGCTGTTTTTT	CASSAGADTGELFF
TRBD1	TRBV7-9	NA	TRBJ2-7	16	TGTGCCAGCAGCTCCCCGAGACAGGGAAAGGTTTACGAGCAGTACTTC	CASSSPRQGKVYEQYF
TRBD1	TRBV6-5	once	TRBJ1-6	16	TGTGCCAGCAGTTACTCGTGGACAGGGAAGAGTTCACCCCTCCACTTT	CASSYSWTGKSSPLHF
NA	TRBV2	NA	TRBJ1-4	14	TGTGCCAGCACCAGACAGACAACTAATGAAAAACTGTTTTTT	CASTRQTTNEKLFF
NA	TRBV30	NA	TRBJ1-2	14	TGTGCCTGGAACCCAACAGGACAGAGCTATGGCTACACCTTC	CAWNPTGQSYGYTF
TRBD1	TRBV28	NA	TRBJ1-2	14	TGTGCCAGCGCCGACAGGGGTGGTAACTATGGCTACACCTTC	CASADRGGNYGYTF
NA	TRBV4-1	NA	TRBJ2-5	15	TGCGCCAGCAGCCAAGATGGAGACGGAAAAGAGACCCAGTACTTC	CASSQDGDGKETQYF
TRBD1	TRBV18	NA	TRBJ1-5	16	TGTGCCAGCTCACCACCGGGACAGGGTGGCAATCAGCCCCAGCATTTT	CASSPPGQGGNQPQHF
TRBD1	TRBV2	NA	TRBJ1-1	13	TGTGCCAGCAAAGGACAGGCGAACACTGAAGCTTTCTTT	CASKGQANTEAFF
TRBD1	TRBV27	NA	TRBJ2-7	13	TGTGCCAGCAGTCCGGGGACAGGGTACGAGCAGTACTTC	CASSPGTGYEQYF
NA	TRBV6-1	NA	TRBJ2-7	14	TGTGCCAGCAGTGAAGGCCCCGTCGGCTACGAGCAGTACTTC	CASSEGPVGYEQYF